This T cell receptor (beta chain) was observed in a study of cytomegalovirus exposure and HLA in healthy donors. Researchers ran the PCR with 60 Vbeta and 13 Jbeta primers. Profiling relied on immunoSEQ multiplex PCR, and the TCRdb table lists in-frame clones only, not all of them. The sample contains approximately 150,000 clones, 77% of which appear only once. Note on this clone: Its specificity is unknown.

Whole-study findings and limits: The study assumed roughly uniform donor sequencing depth for presence/absence analyses. Analysis was performed later, and it showed HLA-associated TCR beta chains to be more clonally expanded than equally common others. It was reported that TCR beta sequences correctly inferred the HLA-A and HLA-B alleles for most subjects.

The specimen was PBMCs. The TCR comes from a male donor in good health and CMV-seropositive.

This CDR3 is CASSESGRAGSEAFF. CDR3 nucleotides: TGCGCCAGCAGTGAGTCGGGCCGCGCGGGCTCTGAAGCTTTCTTT. The chain combines TRBV10-1 with TRBJ1-1; D remains unclear. Looked up from germline, CDR1 is WNHNN and CDR2 is SYGVQD (reference sequence). The V end lost 0 bases, the J end lost 6 bases, and 14 bases lay between the germline ends. The CDR3 contains 15 residues.